These 13 T cell receptor beta chains came from one sample sequenced in a study of a mutant IDH1 vaccine in newly diagnosed glioma. The time point here: week 5, during vaccination. One vaccine dose held 300 ug of mutant IDH1 20-mer peptide and came with topical imiquimod. No antigen has been identified for these receptors. This table comes from immunoSEQ multiplex PCR, and its TCRdb copy is limited to in-frame clones, with some not included. The table has 70,000 to 90,000 clones, roughly 91% seen once; the top ten hold 0.5% to 0.7%. This sample comprised PBMCs, obtained from a glioma patient whose treatment included an IDH1 peptide vaccine. These receptors came from a woman in her forties or fifties with glioma.

The genes are TRBV5-1 and TRBJ2-7; 7 bases map to TRBD2. Germline lookup yields CDR1 SGHRS and CDR2 YFSETQ. Trimming cost V 2 bases and J 4 bases; bases outside gene matches: 6. CDR3 length: 14 residues. The CDR3 loop reads CASSFGGSEYEQYF. The CDR3 DNA sequence: TGCGCCAGCAGCTTCGGGGGGTCTGAGTACGAGCAGTACTTC.

The V call is TRBV6-5, the J call TRBJ1-2; D not resolved. Trimming took off 8 bases at V and 5 bases at J, with 12 bases between the two ends. The CDR3 totals 12 residues. Germline CDR1 is MNHEY and CDR2 is SVGAGI. CDR3 sequence reads: CASGEGGYGYTF. CDR3 sequence (DNA): TGTGCCAGCGGGGAGGGAGGTTATGGCTACACCTTC.

The chain recombines TRBV6-1 with TRBJ2-3; 7 bases are shared with TRBD1. The CDR3 is made up of 14 amino acids. Unmatched junction bases numbered 7, after V lost 6 bases and J lost 4 bases. CDR1 is MNHNS, CDR2 SASEGT, per germline. Here the CDR3 reads CASSLRDSSDTQYF. For the CDR3, the DNA is TGTGCCAGCAGCCTCCGGGACAGTTCAGATACGCAGTATTTT.

The chain joins TRBV18 to TRBJ2-5, with 12 nucleotides matching TRBD1. Trimming took 5 bases from V and 5 from J; bases not matched to a gene: 6. There are 15 residues in the CDR3. Germline V gene sequence: CDR1 KGHSH, CDR2 LQKENI. The CDR3 spells CASSAGTGGEETQYF. The CDR3 coding sequence is TGTGCCAGCTCAGCCGGGACAGGGGGCGAGGAGACCCAGTACTTC.

The chain is built from TRBV4-1 and TRBJ2-7, with 10 bases fitting TRBD1. Germline CDR1 and CDR2: MGHRA and YSYEKL. This CDR3 contains 15 residues. V was pared by 4 bases and J by 1 base, with 4 bases of the junction left unmatched. CDR3 DNA: TGCGCCAGCAGCCTCCGGACAGGGGGATCCTACGAGCAGTACTTC. Its translation: CASSLRTGGSYEQYF.

As regards this clone: At the DNA level, this CDR3 is encoded by other sequences in the same sample as well. The chain links TRBV18 to TRBJ2-7; TRBD1 might be the D (5 bases). Germline V CDR1 and CDR2: KGHSH, LQKENI. Trimming shortened V by 3 bases and J by 4 bases, and 13 bases separated the two germline ends. This CDR3 contains 14 residues. CDR3 DNA sequence: TGTGCCAGCTCACCCCCGACAGCATCTTACGAGCAGTACTTC. Its translation is CASSPPTASYEQYF.

CDR3 bases: TGCGCCAGCAGCTTGGGGTCAGGGACCGTCAATGAAAAACTGTTTTTT. This encodes CASSLGSGTVNEKLFF. The chain has TRBV5-1 and TRBJ1-4, with a possible D match to TRBD1 (5 bases). CDR3 size: 16 residues. Germline V lookup: CDR1 SGHRS, CDR2 YFSETQ. V was clipped by 0 bases and J by 5 bases, with 14 bases between them.

The J gene is TRBJ2-1, the V gene TRBV6-5, with 8 bases identical to TRBD1. The CDR3 is 15 amino acids. V lost 5 bases to trimming and J lost 4 bases; unmatched junction nucleotides: 7. Germline V lookup: CDR1 MNHEY, CDR2 SVGAGI. CDR3: CASSPPGGSYNEQFF. DNA of the CDR3: TGTGCCAGCAGTCCACCAGGGGGCTCGTACAATGAGCAGTTCTTC.

In its sample, this clone was seen a few times. DNA for the CDR3: TGTGCCAGCAGTTTTCTAGCGGGAAATGGCGGGGAGCTGTTTTTT. Translating it yields CASSFLAGNGGELFF. The rearrangement joins TRBV6-5 to TRBJ2-2, with 9 nucleotides matching TRBD2. The CDR3 length is 15 residues. The germline V gene encodes CDR1 MNHEY and CDR2 SVGAGI. V gave up 4 bases and J gave up 7 bases; unmatched junction bases: 7.

This chain uses TRBV18 with TRBJ2-5; D gene ambiguous. Germline V gene sequence: CDR1 KGHSH, CDR2 LQKENI. The CDR3 extends over 15 amino acids. Deletions cut 2 bases from V and 1 base from J, with 11 bases between. The CDR3 DNA follows: TGTGCCAGCTCACCATTCGAGAGGTTCCAAGAGACCCAGTACTTC. The encoded protein is CASSPFERFQETQYF. The full variable domain, with the rest looked up from reference TRBV18 and TRBJ2-5, is NAGVMQNPRHLVRRRGQEARLRCSPMKGHSHVYWYRQLPEEGLKFMVYLQKENIIDESGMPKERFSAEFPKEGPSILRIQQVVRGDSAAYFCASSPFERFQETQYFGPGTRLLVL.

This sequence joins TRBV28 and TRBJ1-4; 10 bases align to TRBD1. V shed 5 bases, J shed 8 bases, and the junction held 11 bases outside the gene matches. CDR1 MDHEN and CDR2 SYDVKM come from the germline V gene. The CDR3 is made up of 16 amino acids. The CDR3 coding sequence is TGTGCCAGCAGTAGGACAGGGGGGGGTGGTCGGGAAAAACTGTTTTTT. Translation: CASSRTGGGGREKLFF.

The chain recombines TRBV27 with TRBJ2-7; D is undetermined. The V gene lost 7 bases and the J gene lost 7 bases, with 17 bases spanning the gap. The CDR3 sequence is 13 residues long. The germline V gene encodes CDR1 MNHEY and CDR2 SMNVEV (reference sequence). The CDR3 is CASKGRLHQEQYF. CDR3 bases: TGTGCCAGCAAAGGAAGGTTACACCAAGAGCAGTACTTC.

The V and J genes are TRBV19 and TRBJ1-2; TRBD1 might be the D (5 bases). Deletions cut 2 bases from V and 6 bases from J, with 10 bases between. Germline CDR1 LNHDA, CDR2 SQIVND (reference sequence). The CDR3 is made up of 13 amino acids. CDR3 residues: CASSIRGAHGYTF. The CDR3 nucleotides are TGTGCCAGTAGTATAAGGGGCGCGCATGGCTACACCTTC.